The T cell receptor beta chain under discussion was sequenced for a study of blood T cell repertoires in COVID-19. Study details: Acute-phase and convalescent COVID-19 samples originated in the United States, Italy and Spain. Sources were T cells, B-cell-depleted T cells, or PBMCs; the material itself was cDNA or gDNA.

In the source study's methods: Reference gene primer amplification gave nucleated cell count estimates. Profiled with immunoSEQ multiplex PCR; TCRdb holds only in-frame clones, not every one. V, J and clone size are those of that table, while D and trimming were read from the DNA. The table lists roughly 91,000 clones, about four fifths of them singletons, with under 2% in the top ten. Germline V CDR1 and CDR2: MDHEN, SYDVKM. V dropped 5 bases and J dropped 2 bases, with 15 bases sitting between them. CDR3 size: 15 residues. What was sequenced was peripheral blood. The sequence was obtained from a man aged 70 or older with active or convalescent COVID-19. The V gene is TRBV28, the J gene TRBJ2-5; perhaps TRBD1 as D (6 bases). The CDR3 DNA follows: TGTGCCAGCAGTCGACCGGGAAGGGGGCAAGAGACCCAGTACTTC. Protein: CASSRPGRGQETQYF.